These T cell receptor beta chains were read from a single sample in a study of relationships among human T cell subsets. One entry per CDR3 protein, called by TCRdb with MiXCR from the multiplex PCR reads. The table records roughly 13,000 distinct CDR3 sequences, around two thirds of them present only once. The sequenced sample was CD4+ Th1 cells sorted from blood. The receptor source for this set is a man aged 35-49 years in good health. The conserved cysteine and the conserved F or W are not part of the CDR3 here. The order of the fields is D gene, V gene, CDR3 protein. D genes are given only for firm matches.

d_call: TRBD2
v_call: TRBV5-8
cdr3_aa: ASSRTNSGLAKNIQY

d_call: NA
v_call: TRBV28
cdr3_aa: ASSLLEETQY

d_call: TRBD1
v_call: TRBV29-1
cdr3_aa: SVATGPNQPQH

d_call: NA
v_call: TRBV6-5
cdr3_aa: ASRHNSPLH

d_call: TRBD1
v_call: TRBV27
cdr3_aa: ASSTTGVEQY

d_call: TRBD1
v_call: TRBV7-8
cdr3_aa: ASSNRDSANYGYT

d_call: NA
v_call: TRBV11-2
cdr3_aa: ASSQERGGF

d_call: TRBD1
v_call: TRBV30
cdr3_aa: AWSVGGSSYEQY

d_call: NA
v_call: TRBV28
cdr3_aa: ASSLSGGRIDEQY

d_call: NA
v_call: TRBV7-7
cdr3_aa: ASSRDPNQPQH

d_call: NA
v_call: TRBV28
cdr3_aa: ASSSWANTEAF

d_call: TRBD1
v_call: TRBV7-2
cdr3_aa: ASSILGQGLNSPLH

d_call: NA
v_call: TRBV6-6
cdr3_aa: ASSYPTDEQY

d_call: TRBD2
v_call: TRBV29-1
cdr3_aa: SVGTSGWGGNEQF

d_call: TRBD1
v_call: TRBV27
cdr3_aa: ASSSGGRQPQH

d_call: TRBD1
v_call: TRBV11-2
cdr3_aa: ASSLRQGLETQY

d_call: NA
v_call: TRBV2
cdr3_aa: ASIPNRGRYNEQF

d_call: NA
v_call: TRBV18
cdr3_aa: ASSPGDTQY